This TCR beta chain originates from a study of chemoradiotherapy in HPV16-positive cancers. Whole-study results and caveats: Better recurrence-free survival went with HPV-responsive T-cell expansion in HPV16-positive patients. HPV-specific T cells were functionally defined from only a couple of HPV16-positive patients. Candidate HPV-specific clones and E7-related TCR motifs grew in tumor during treatment.

For this clone: No antigen is known for it. Without the conserved terminal phenylalanine or tryptophan, this CDR3 likely stems from a read error.

Assay used: immunoSEQ multiplex PCR; TCRdb lists only in-frame clones, some missing. The data show some 5,400 clones, about 91% seen once. Between the trimmed V and J ends, which lost 0 bases and 0 bases, there was a span of 9 bases. Germline loops: CDR1 MGHRA, CDR2 YSYEKL. CDR3 size: 16 residues. Specimen: tumor tissue, collected from a patient who underwent chemoradiotherapy. This TCR was recovered from a human donor with HPV-associated anogenital cancer. The V call is TRBV4-1, the J call TRBJ1-3; a possible D gene is TRBD1 (6 bases). The CDR3 spells CASSQEGHVSGNTIYV. The CDR3 nucleotides read TGCGCCAGCAGCCAAGAGGGACACGTCTCTGGAAACACCATATATGTT.